The clone carrying this T cell receptor beta chain was detected only once. Its specificity is unknown. CDR1 and CDR2 from the germline V gene are LGHNA and YSLEER. The CDR3 length is 13 residues. V lost 0 bases to trimming and J lost 8 bases, with 7 bases between them. Assay: immunoSEQ multiplex PCR; the TCRdb copy retains only in-frame clones and omits some. Among approximately 50,000 clones listed, 92% were seen once. The sample is drawn from a study of CD4 T cells in relation to SARS-CoV-2 and coronaviruses. The study's findings and limits: Each donor contributed either pre-pandemic or post-infection samples, not both.

The J gene is TRBJ1-4, the V gene TRBV4-3, with D unclear. The TCR originated in an adult with COVID-19. Source material: naive CD4+ T cells from PBMCs. The subset denotes: naive CD4+ T cells isolated by negative enrichment. The CDR3 region is CASSQDNREKLFF. CDR3 nucleotide sequence: TGCGCCAGCAGCCAAGATAATCGGGAAAAACTGTTTTTT.